The 26 T cell receptor beta chains in this list originate from one sample, sequenced in a study of blood T cell repertoires in COVID-19. Profiling relied on immunoSEQ multiplex PCR, and the TCRdb table lists in-frame clones only, not all of them. Of around 260,000 clones in the sample, about 87% are singletons; the top ten hold about 2.1%. The sample consisted of peripheral blood. These receptor sequences come from a woman aged 50 to 65 with acute or convalescent COVID-19.

For the CDR3, the DNA is TGTGCCAGCAGCTTAGGGGGCAGGCAGAACACTGAAGCTTTCTTT. Its translation: CASSLGGRQNTEAFF. The chain recombines TRBV7-2 with TRBJ1-1; weak D call: TRBD1 (5 bases). The CDR3 has 15 amino acids. Germline assignment: CDR1 SGHTA and CDR2 FQGNSA. Trimming removed 1 base from V and 1 base from J, with 10 bases in between. The whole variable domain, remainder taken from reference TRBV7-2 and TRBJ1-1, is GAGVSQSPSNKVTEKGKDVELRCDPISGHTALYWYRQSLGQGLEFLIYFQGNSAPDKSGLPSDRFSAERTGGSVSTLTIQRTQQEDSAVYLCASSLGGRQNTEAFFGQGTRLTVV.

The chain is built from TRBV29-1 and TRBJ1-5; 7 bases are a match to TRBD1. Germline values: CDR1 SQVTM, CDR2 ANQGSEA. The CDR3 covers 16 residues. The V and J ends lost 3 bases and 0 bases, in that order; junction bases with no gene match: 8. This chain's CDR3 is CSVEWQGVYSNQPQHF. The CDR3 nucleotides are TGCAGCGTTGAGTGGCAGGGGGTCTATAGCAATCAGCCCCAGCATTTT.

This clone came up a few times. The V call is TRBV11-2, the J call TRBJ1-1, with D possibly TRBD1 on 6 matching bases. Germline loops: CDR1 SGHAT, CDR2 FQNNGV. CDR3 length equals 15 residues. Trimming took 6 bases from V and 5 from J, leaving 19 bases between them. CDR3 in amino acids: CASRGNRVSRTEAFF. CDR3 nucleotide sequence: TGTGCCAGCAGAGGCAACAGGGTTTCGAGAACTGAAGCTTTCTTT.

V usage is TRBV29-1 and J usage is TRBJ2-3; TRBD2 aligns across 10 bases. The CDR3 runs 13 residues. Per the germline V gene, CDR1 is SQVTM and CDR2 is ANQGSEA. The junction had 2 bases not matched to a gene; V was cut back by 7 bases and J by 1 base. CDR3 nucleotide sequence: TGCAGCGGAGGGACTAGCGGCACAGATACGCAGTATTTT. It codes for CSGGTSGTDTQYF.

V usage is TRBV7-8 and J usage is TRBJ1-2; D unresolved. Germline loops: CDR1 SGHVS, CDR2 FQNEAQ. Trimming shortened V by 6 bases and J by 3 bases, and 14 bases separated the two germline ends. This CDR3 comprises 14 residues. CDR3 DNA: TGTGCCAGCAGTTCTCGATGGGCGCACTATGGCTACACCTTC. It translates to CASSSRWAHYGYTF. The full variable domain, rest sourced from reference TRBV7-8 and TRBJ1-2, is GAGVSQSPRYKVAKRGQDVALRCDPISGHVSLFWYQQALGQGPEFLTYFQNEAQLDKSGLPSDRFFAERPEGSVSTLKIQRTQQEDSAVYLCASSSRWAHYGYTFGSGTRLTVV.

V usage is TRBV2 and J usage is TRBJ1-1; no clear D gene. The germline gives CDR1 SNHLY, CDR2 FYNNEI. This CDR3 has 13 residues. V lost 1 base and J 5 bases, leaving 8 bases between the germline ends. CDR3 sequence: CASSEGVVTEAFF. The CDR3 DNA follows: TGTGCCAGCAGTGAAGGAGTCGTGACTGAAGCTTTCTTT.

The chain joins TRBV19 to TRBJ1-5; unclear D gene. CDR1 is LNHDA and CDR2 is SQIVND in the germline V gene (reference sequence). The V end was cut by 5 bases, the J end by 7 bases, with 12 bases between. This CDR3 spans 13 amino acids. CDR3 residues: CASSRASGQPQHF. CDR3 in DNA: TGTGCCAGTAGTCGGGCTTCGGGGCAGCCCCAGCATTTT.

In this sample, this clone turned up a few times. This chain links TRBV5-4 with TRBJ2-1, with 14 bases that match TRBD2. Looked up from germline, CDR1 is SGHNT and CDR2 is YYREEE (reference sequence). The CDR3 is 16 amino acids. The junction had 7 bases not matched to a gene; V was cut back by 6 bases and J by 5 bases. For the CDR3, the DNA is TGTGCCAGCAAATCCGGGACTAGCGGGAGTGACAATGAGCAGTTCTTC. Its translation is CASKSGTSGSDNEQFF.

The rearrangement uses TRBV25-1 and TRBJ2-1; 7 bases match TRBD1. Germline-derived CDR1 and CDR2 are MGHDK and SYGVNS. The junction had 4 bases not matched to a gene; V was cut back by 7 bases and J by 7 bases. CDR3 length equals 12 residues. Here the CDR3 reads CASTLQGNEQFF. The CDR3 nucleotides are TGTGCCAGCACACTACAGGGGAATGAGCAGTTCTTC. Using reference TRBV25-1 and TRBJ2-1 for the parts outside the CDR3, the full variable domain is EADIYQTPRYLVIGTGKKITLECSQTMGHDKMYWYQQDPGMELHLIHYSYGVNSTEKGDLSSESTVSRIRTEHFPLTLESARPSHTSQYLCASTLQGNEQFFGPGTRLTVL.

The chain uses TRBV2 and TRBJ1-1, with 8 bases that match TRBD1. J lost 5 bases, V lost 6 bases, and 5 bases had no gene match. The CDR3 length is 13 residues. Looked up from germline, CDR1 is SNHLY and CDR2 is FYNNEI. Written as DNA, the CDR3 is TGTGCCAGCAGAGGGACAGGAAAAACTGAAGCTTTCTTT. Its protein is CASRGTGKTEAFF.

J is TRBJ2-5 and V is TRBV9; 7 nucleotides align to TRBD2. The junction had 13 bases not matched to a gene; V was cut back by 2 bases and J by 3 bases. Germline V gene sequence: CDR1 SGDLS, CDR2 YYNGEE. CDR3 length: 17 amino acids. The CDR3 reads CASSVGRSAGEEETQYF. As DNA, the CDR3 is TGTGCCAGCAGCGTCGGAAGGTCCGCGGGGGAGGAAGAGACCCAGTACTTC.

The V call is TRBV2, the J call TRBJ2-3, with TRBD2 matching 15 bases. J was trimmed by 4 bases and V by 4 bases; bases with no gene match: 3. The CDR3 has 16 amino acids. Germline-derived CDR1 and CDR2 are SNHLY and FYNNEI. As DNA, the CDR3 is TGTGCCAGCAGTGTGGGACTAGCGGGAGGCGCAGATACGCAGTATTTT. Its translation is CASSVGLAGGADTQYF.

The genes are TRBV27 and TRBJ2-1, with 11 nucleotides matching TRBD2. This CDR3 is 16 amino acids long. The junction had 18 bases not matched to a gene; V was cut back by 8 bases and J by 12 bases. Germline CDR1 MNHEY, CDR2 SMNVEV (reference sequence). CDR3 residues: CASLATGTSGRGGQFF. For the CDR3, the DNA is TGTGCCAGCCTAGCAACCGGGACTAGCGGCCGAGGGGGGCAGTTCTTC.

The rearrangement uses TRBV9 and TRBJ1-1; D remains ambiguous. The length of the CDR3 is 13 residues. The V and J ends lost 4 bases and 0 bases respectively, with 7 bases between them. In germline, CDR1 is SGDLS, CDR2 YYNGEE. The CDR3 loop is CASSRLMNTEAFF. The CDR3 DNA sequence: TGTGCCAGCAGCCGACTCATGAACACTGAAGCTTTCTTT.

The CDR3 nucleotides are TGTGCCAGTAGTGTGACAGGGGGAGGAACTGAAGCTTTCTTT. Protein: CASSVTGGGTEAFF. The V gene is TRBV19, the J gene TRBJ1-1, with 9 bases lining up with TRBD1. V dropped 5 bases and J dropped 5; count of bases not matched to a gene: 6. CDR1 and CDR2 from the germline V gene are LNHDA and SQIVND (reference sequence). This CDR3 contains 14 residues.

The gene calls are TRBV3-1 (or the pseudogene TRBV3-2) and TRBJ2-7, with a possible D match to TRBD2 (6 bases). V lost 4 bases and J lost 1, with 14 bases in between. This CDR3 spans 15 amino acids. Germline assignment: CDR1 LGHDT and CDR2 YNNKEL (reference sequence). The CDR3: CASSPDVGTSYEQYF. CDR3 nucleotides: TGTGCCAGCAGCCCTGACGTTGGGACTTCCTACGAGCAGTACTTC.

The chain couples TRBV7-9 to TRBJ2-1, with 10 bases matching TRBD2. The CDR3 extends over 14 amino acids. CDR1 and CDR2 from the germline V gene are SEHNR and FQNEAQ (reference sequence). V trimming: 7 bases; J trimming: 7 bases; junction bases outside the gene matches: 7. CDR3 residues: CASIGLAANNEQFF. CDR3 DNA: TGTGCCAGCATAGGACTAGCGGCAAATAATGAGCAGTTCTTC.

The V call is TRBV12-3 or TRBV12-4, the J call TRBJ2-7, with TRBD2 identical over 7 bases. Trimming removed 5 bases from V and 5 bases from J; junction bases left unmatched: 6. The CDR3 extends over 13 amino acids. This CDR3 is CASSPGTIDEQYF. DNA for the CDR3: TGTGCCAGCAGTCCCGGGACTATAGACGAGCAGTACTTC.

This clone was counted between two and nine times. The chain combines TRBV18 with TRBJ2-7; the match to TRBD1 covers 10 bases. CDR1 and CDR2 (germline): KGHSH, LQKENI. J gave up 7 bases and V 3 bases, and 12 bases lay outside the gene matches. This CDR3 has 16 residues. DNA for the CDR3: TGTGCCAGCTCACCCACGACAGGGGGCGGATTAGATGAGCAGTACTTC. Residues: CASSPTTGGGLDEQYF. The entire variable domain, with the rest obtained from reference TRBV18 and TRBJ2-7, is as follows: NAGVMQNPRHLVRRRGQEARLRCSPMKGHSHVYWYRQLPEEGLKFMVYLQKENIIDESGMPKERFSAEFPKEGPSILRIQQVVRGDSAAYFCASSPTTGGGLDEQYFGPGTRLTVT.

This clone appeared once. The rearrangement uses TRBV24-1 and TRBJ2-1; no firm D call. The CDR3 is 16 residues long. Germline CDR1 reads KGHDR; CDR2 reads SFDVKD. Trimming removed 4 bases from V and 0 bases from J, with 12 bases in between. This chain's CDR3 is CATSDSTPVSYNEQFF. The CDR3 DNA follows: TGTGCCACCAGTGACTCGACACCAGTCTCCTACAATGAGCAGTTCTTC.

This clone came up once. This chain links TRBV24-1 with TRBJ2-7; D is perhaps TRBD1 (5 bases). Trimming shortened V by 5 bases and J by 1 base, and 5 bases separated the two germline ends. Per germline, CDR1 KGHDR and CDR2 SFDVKD. The CDR3 covers 12 residues. As DNA, the CDR3 is TGTGCCACCAGTGGACAGTCCTACGAGCAGTACTTC. This translates into CATSGQSYEQYF.

The rearrangement links TRBV28 to TRBJ1-2; D gene unclear. The V end lost 6 bases, the J end lost 6 bases, and 11 bases lay between the germline ends. Germline V lookup: CDR1 MDHEN, CDR2 SYDVKM. The CDR3 has 12 residues. The chain's CDR3 is CASSLPTDGYTF. The DNA for the CDR3 is TGTGCCAGCAGCCTACCTACAGATGGCTACACCTTC.

The V and J genes are TRBV4-1 and TRBJ1-4; tentatively, D is TRBD1 (5 bases). V lost 4 bases and J 5 bases, leaving 17 bases between the germline ends. This CDR3 contains 16 residues. Germline lookup yields CDR1 MGHRA and CDR2 YSYEKL. The CDR3 region has the DNA TGCGCCAGCAGCCGAGGGACCGGGACTGTCAATGAAAAACTGTTTTTT. Residues: CASSRGTGTVNEKLFF.

The chain uses TRBV12-3 or TRBV12-4 and TRBJ2-5; no clear D. V shed 3 bases and J shed 5 bases, with 10 bases lying between them. CDR3 length: 13 amino acids. The chain's CDR3 is CASSFVVRETQYF. The CDR3 nucleotides are TGTGCCAGCAGTTTCGTAGTCCGGGAGACCCAGTACTTC.

This sequence joins TRBV19 and TRBJ2-7, with unresolved D. Looked up from germline, CDR1 is LNHDA and CDR2 is SQIVND (reference sequence). The CDR3 extends over 14 amino acids. The V end was cut by 3 bases, the J end by 1 base, with 10 bases between. CDR3 protein: CASSINYWSYEQYF. The CDR3 nucleotides are TGTGCCAGTAGTATCAACTATTGGTCCTACGAGCAGTACTTC.

V and J are TRBV6-2 or TRBV6-3 and TRBJ1-2; TRBD1 is a possible D gene (5 bases). The germline V and J ends were trimmed by 2 bases and 4 bases, with 11 bases remaining between them. Germline CDR1 MNHEY, CDR2 SVGEGT. The CDR3 is 14 amino acids. The CDR3 nucleotides are TGTGCCAGCAGTTACGGGGGGGTGAGCTATGGCTACACCTTC. This codes for CASSYGGVSYGYTF.